These 25 T cell receptor beta chains were all obtained from the same sample, sequenced in a study of blood T cell repertoires in COVID-19. This table comes from immunoSEQ multiplex PCR, and its TCRdb copy is limited to in-frame clones, with some not included. This sample has tens of thousands of clones, with approximately 80% found just once. The material sequenced was peripheral blood. All receptors come from a human donor with acute or convalescent COVID-19. The donor label of this sample is uncertain.

This clone has only a few counts. The CDR3 sequence: CASSWTSGRNRQFF. As DNA, the CDR3 is TGTGCCAGCAGCTGGACTAGCGGGAGGAACCGGCAGTTCTTC. The V gene is TRBV7-9, the J gene TRBJ2-1; 14 bases are shared with TRBD2. J was trimmed by 12 bases and V by 4 bases; bases with no gene match: 5. The germline V gene encodes CDR1 SEHNR and CDR2 FQNEAQ (reference sequence). The CDR3 is 14 amino acids.

This clone was seen more than once but under ten times. V and J are TRBV7-2 and TRBJ1-2, with 7 bases fitting TRBD1. Germline lookup yields CDR1 SGHTA and CDR2 FQGNSA. V lost 4 bases, J lost 7 bases, and 9 bases stayed unmatched. The CDR3 is 14 amino acids. The CDR3 reads CASSSRTGPGGYTF. The DNA for the CDR3 is TGTGCCAGCAGCTCGAGGACAGGCCCGGGTGGCTACACCTTC.

V gene TRBV28 combines with J gene TRBJ1-5; D is uncertain. The CDR3 runs to 17 residues. Looked up from germline, CDR1 is MDHEN and CDR2 is SYDVKM. With 4 bases removed from V and 0 bases from J, the gap between germline ends came to 16 bases. In DNA form, the CDR3 reads TGTGCCAGCAGTTCACCAAAGACGGAGTATAGCAATCAGCCCCAGCATTTT. The encoded protein is CASSSPKTEYSNQPQHF. The whole variable domain, filled in from reference TRBV28 and TRBJ1-5, reads DVKVTQSSRYLVKRTGEKVFLECVQDMDHENMFWYRQDPGLGLRLIYFSYDVKMKEKGDIPEGYSVSREKKERFSLILESASTNQTSMYLCASSSPKTEYSNQPQHFGDGTRLSIL.

The chain joins TRBV5-6 to TRBJ2-1, with 7 bases fitting TRBD1. This CDR3 has 18 residues. V was clipped by 5 bases and J by 1 base; unmatched bases: 15. Germline V lookup: CDR1 SGHDT, CDR2 YYEEEE. In DNA form, the CDR3 reads TGTGCCAGCAGTAGGGACAGTCCTTCTTCCTATTCCTACAATGAGCAGTTCTTC. Translated: CASSRDSPSSYSYNEQFF.

The chain links TRBV4-1 to TRBJ1-1; D uncertain. Germline V gene sequence: CDR1 MGHRA, CDR2 YSYEKL. The ends were cut back, 1 base at V and 1 base at J, with 13 bases in the middle. This CDR3 region has 16 residues. CDR3 protein: CASSQVFGLRNTEAFF. The CDR3 DNA reads as TGCGCCAGCAGCCAAGTATTCGGGTTAAGGAACACTGAAGCTTTCTTT.

This chain uses TRBV5-1 with TRBJ2-5; TRBD1 matches 7 bases. With V trimmed by 1 base and J by 5 bases, 5 bases remained unmatched. This CDR3 has 14 amino acids. Germline lookup yields CDR1 SGHRS and CDR2 YFSETQ. The CDR3 loop is CASSLNTGEETQYF. As DNA, the CDR3 is TGCGCCAGCAGCTTGAACACAGGGGAGGAGACCCAGTACTTC.

The V call is TRBV5-1, the J call TRBJ2-7, with D perhaps matching TRBD1 (5 bases). Trimming stripped 0 bases from V and 4 bases from J, with 14 bases between. The CDR3 spans 15 residues. The germline gives CDR1 SGHRS, CDR2 YFSETQ. The CDR3 reads CASSLVWTSEYEQYF. The CDR3 bases are TGCGCCAGCAGCTTGGTTTGGACAAGCGAATACGAGCAGTACTTC.

This rearrangement joins TRBV6-2 or TRBV6-3 to TRBJ2-2; 9 nucleotides match TRBD1. Looked up from germline, CDR1 is MNHEY and CDR2 is SVGEGT. The CDR3 is made up of 14 amino acids. Losses at the gene ends were 4 bases for V and 6 bases for J; bases not matched to a gene: 3. This chain's CDR3 is CASSLRQGAGELFF. The CDR3 DNA is TGTGCCAGCAGTTTGAGACAGGGGGCCGGGGAGCTGTTTTTT.

This chain connects TRBV7-3 to TRBJ2-2, with D perhaps matching TRBD1 (6 bases). Germline V CDR1 and CDR2: SGHTA, FQGTGA. V lost 5 bases and J lost 7, with 17 bases in between. The CDR3 is 15 residues long. The CDR3 DNA follows: TGTGCCAGCAGCCCCGCGGCAGGGGCTAACGGGGAGCTGTTTTTT. Amino acids: CASSPAAGANGELFF.

The V and J genes are TRBV5-1 and TRBJ2-5; TRBD1 aligns across 7 bases. J lost 2 bases, V lost 4 bases, and 5 bases had no gene match. CDR3 length: 14 residues. Per the germline V gene, CDR1 is SGHRS and CDR2 is YFSETQ. CDR3 protein: CASSRRDRQETQYF. DNA for the CDR3: TGCGCCAGCAGCCGCCGGGACAGACAAGAGACCCAGTACTTC. The whole variable domain, filled in from reference TRBV5-1 and TRBJ2-5, reads KAGVTQTPRYLIKTRGQQVTLSCSPISGHRSVSWYQQTPGQGLQFLFEYFSETQRNKGNFPGRFSGRQFSNSRSEMNVSTLELGDSALYLCASSRRDRQETQYFGPGTRLLVL.

The chain has TRBV5-6 and TRBJ2-5; 7 bases align to TRBD1. Germline V gene data show CDR1 as SGHDT and CDR2 as YYEEEE. The CDR3 is 14 residues long. The J segment lost 5 bases and the V segment lost 5 bases, leaving 9 bases of the junction unmatched. The CDR3 protein is CASRTTGYDETQYF. As DNA, the CDR3 is TGTGCCAGCAGGACGACAGGGTACGATGAGACCCAGTACTTC.

This clone was detected a few times. The CDR3 reads CASSSPTGTNTEAFF. The CDR3 DNA is TGTGCCAGCAGCTCGCCGACAGGGACGAACACTGAAGCTTTCTTT. The rearrangement joins TRBV7-9 to TRBJ1-1; TRBD1 matches at 7 bases. There are 15 residues in the CDR3. The J segment lost 1 base and the V segment lost 4 bases, leaving 6 bases of the junction unmatched. Germline V lookup: CDR1 SEHNR, CDR2 FQNEAQ (reference sequence).

CDR3 sequence (DNA): TGTGCCAGCAGTTTGGGGCTCTATGGCTACACCTTC. Translated: CASSLGLYGYTF. The chain carries TRBV12-3 or TRBV12-4 and TRBJ1-2; perhaps TRBD1 as D (5 bases). Deletions cut 3 bases from V and 4 bases from J, with 6 bases between. The CDR3 contains 12 residues.

The J gene is TRBJ2-1, the V gene TRBV28; the D gene is possibly TRBD1 (7 bases). The CDR3 runs to 14 residues. Germline V gene sequence: CDR1 MDHEN, CDR2 SYDVKM. The ends were cut back, 6 bases at V and 3 bases at J, with 12 bases in the middle. In DNA, the CDR3 is TGTGCCAGCAGGCGGGACAGAGACTACAATGAGCAGTTCTTC. Translating gives CASRRDRDYNEQFF.

J is TRBJ2-5 and V is TRBV10-2; TRBD1 matches 8 bases. Germline V gene data show CDR1 as WSHSY and CDR2 as SAAADI. CDR3 length: 14 amino acids. Losses at the gene ends were 6 bases for V and 1 base for J; bases not matched to a gene: 4. The CDR3 DNA reads as TGCGCCAGCAGAAAGGGACAGGTCCAAGAGACCCAGTACTTC. Protein: CASRKGQVQETQYF.

This chain joins TRBV6-6 and TRBJ2-1; 13 nucleotides line up with TRBD2. The CDR3 covers 16 residues. CDR1 MNHNY and CDR2 SVGAGI come from the germline V gene (reference sequence). The V and J ends lost 7 bases and 3 bases, in that order; junction bases with no gene match: 6. CDR3 protein: CASITGTSGVYNEQFF. In DNA form, the CDR3 reads TGTGCCAGCATTACCGGGACTAGCGGGGTCTACAATGAGCAGTTCTTC.

The chain recombines TRBV5-1 with TRBJ2-7, with a weak D call TRBD2 (5 bases). There are 14 residues in the CDR3. V was clipped by 4 bases and J by 6 bases, with 17 bases between them. Germline assignment: CDR1 SGHRS and CDR2 YFSETQ. The CDR3 spells CASSQLERVGEQYF. The CDR3 coding sequence is TGCGCCAGCAGCCAACTAGAAAGGGTCGGCGAGCAGTACTTC. The full variable domain, in which reference TRBV5-1 and TRBJ2-7 provide the parts outside the CDR3, is KAGVTQTPRYLIKTRGQQVTLSCSPISGHRSVSWYQQTPGQGLQFLFEYFSETQRNKGNFPGRFSGRQFSNSRSEMNVSTLELGDSALYLCASSQLERVGEQYFGPGTRLTVT.

The V gene is TRBV6-5, the J gene TRBJ1-2; 9 bases map to TRBD1. In germline, CDR1 is MNHEY, CDR2 SVGAGI. The CDR3 spans 14 residues. V shed 6 bases and J 8 bases; nucleotides not matched to a gene: 10. The DNA of the CDR3 is TGTGCCAGCAGCCGCCTGGGACAGGGAGGAGGCTACACCTTC. Its protein is CASSRLGQGGGYTF.

The rearrangement joins TRBV5-4 to TRBJ1-3; TRBD1 is a possible D gene (6 bases). This CDR3 region has 14 residues. V lost 4 bases to trimming and J lost 4 bases, with 12 bases between them. Germline CDR1 and CDR2: SGHNT and YYREEE (reference sequence). CDR3 sequence reads: CASSKDSSGNTIYF. The CDR3, as DNA: TGTGCCAGCAGCAAGGACAGCTCGGGAAACACCATATATTTT. Drawing the rest from reference TRBV5-4 and TRBJ1-3, the complete variable domain is ETGVTQSPTHLIKTRGQQVTLRCSSQSGHNTVSWYQQALGQGPQFIFQYYREEENGRGNFPPRFSGLQFPNYSSELNVNALELDDSALYLCASSKDSSGNTIYFGEGSWLTVV.

The chain links TRBV9 to TRBJ2-3; 13 nucleotides agree with TRBD2. Trimming cost V 1 base and J 6 bases; bases outside gene matches: 11. The CDR3 spans 18 residues. Germline V gene lookup returns CDR1 SGDLS and CDR2 YYNGEE. CDR3 nucleotides: TGTGCCAGCAGCGTAAGACTAGCGGGGGGCCCCGATAGGGATACGCAGTATTTT. Translating gives CASSVRLAGGPDRDTQYF.

The gene calls are TRBV4-3 and TRBJ2-3, with 8 bases identical to TRBD2. CDR1 and CDR2 from the germline V gene are LGHNA and YSLEER. The V gene end was trimmed by 5 bases and the J gene end by 2 bases; junction bases not matched to a gene: 9. The CDR3 spans 16 residues. The CDR3 here is CASSSHSGEYTDTQYF. The CDR3 bases are TGCGCCAGCAGCTCTCATAGCGGGGAATACACAGATACGCAGTATTTT.

The chain employs TRBV12-5 and TRBJ2-2; D ambiguous. Germline V CDR1 and CDR2: LGHNT, FRNRAP. This CDR3 comprises 12 residues. V was trimmed by 3 bases and J by 8 bases, leaving 7 bases between them. The CDR3 DNA reads as TGTGCTAGTGGTTTCCCCCGTGGGGAGCTGTTTTTT. Its protein product is CASGFPRGELFF.

The rearrangement joins TRBV10-3 to TRBJ1-6; possibly TRBD1 for D (6 bases). The CDR3 length is 15 residues. Germline V gene lookup returns CDR1 ENHRY and CDR2 SYGVKD. Between the trimmed V and J ends, which lost 3 bases and 4 bases, there was a span of 10 bases. The CDR3 DNA reads as TGTGCCATCAGTGATACAGGGCTTTATAATTCACCCCTCCACTTT. It is translated as CAISDTGLYNSPLHF.

This clone was seen a single time. The genes are TRBV7-9 and TRBJ2-1; 10 positions match TRBD1. The germline V gene has CDR1 SEHNR and CDR2 FQNEAQ (reference sequence). J lost 6 bases, V lost 3 bases, and 8 bases had no gene match. The CDR3 contains 16 residues. For the CDR3, the DNA is TGTGCCAGCAGCTTTTTCGTGGACAGGGGGAGCAATGAGCAGTTCTTC. This gives the protein CASSFFVDRGSNEQFF.

V usage is TRBV5-1 and J usage is TRBJ1-1; maybe TRBD1 (6 bases). Trimming shortened V by 6 bases and J by 0 bases, and 18 bases separated the two germline ends. The CDR3 has 16 amino acids. Germline V gene sequence: CDR1 SGHRS, CDR2 YFSETQ. The CDR3 nucleotides are TGCGCCAGCAAGATCGGGACAATGGGCTTGAACACTGAAGCTTTCTTT. It is translated as CASKIGTMGLNTEAFF.